These 6 T cell receptor beta chains originate from one sample sequenced in a study of T cells in Graves' hyperthyroidism and ophthalmopathy. TCR beta CDR3 regions were amplified from RNA. The HTBI primer set drove a first-round RT-PCR of the TCR CDR3. TCRdb re-analysed the multiplex PCR reads in MiXCR, keeping a single row per CDR3 protein. The data hold fewer than 600,000 distinct CDR3 sequences, with 12% to 15% observed a single time. What was sequenced was blood. These receptors were obtained from a middle-aged woman with Graves' hyperthyroidism.

This clonotype was found many times. This chain uses TRBV9 with TRBJ2-7, with 8 bases matching TRBD2. CDR1 is SGDLS, CDR2 YYNGEE, per germline. V lost 4 bases to trimming and J lost 3 bases; unmatched junction nucleotides: 9. The CDR3 extends over 15 amino acids. This chain's CDR3 is CASSSSAGAYYEQYF. DNA of the CDR3: TGTGCCAGCAGCTCATCAGCGGGAGCGTACTACGAGCAGTACTTC. Full variable domain (remainder filled in from reference TRBV9 and TRBJ2-7): DSGVTQTPKHLITATGQRVTLRCSPRSGDLSVYWYQQSLDQGLQFLIQYYNGEERAKGNILERFSAQQFPDLHSELNLSSLELGDSALYFCASSSSAGAYYEQYFGPGTRLTVT.

In regard to this clonotype: Given a much more abundant clone one base away, this may be a read error. The CDR3 ends on some other residue instead of the conserved phenylalanine or tryptophan, so this is likely a read error. The chain is built from TRBV7-2 and TRBJ2-7, with 13 bases identical to TRBD2. After removal of 5 bases from V and 7 bases from J, the junction contained 14 bases not matched to a gene. Germline V gene lookup returns CDR1 SGHTA and CDR2 FQGNSA. The CDR3 covers 17 residues. This CDR3 reads CASSPGLAGAPLGEQYL. In DNA form, the CDR3 reads TGTGCCAGCAGCCCCGGACTAGCGGGAGCCCCCTTGGGTGAGCAGTACTTA.

A note on this clonotype: An end of the junction differs from the germline gene, which may be a read error. The rearrangement links TRBV19 to TRBJ2-1; 9 bases agree with TRBD2. Germline lookup yields CDR1 LNHDA and CDR2 SQIVND (reference sequence). The CDR3 sequence is 16 residues long. The CDR3 region has the DNA TGTGCCAGTAGTACGAATAGCGGGAGTTCCTACAATGGGCAGTTCTTC. Translated: CASSTNSGSSYNGQFF.

This clonotype has a count of ten or more. The rearrangement joins TRBV11-2 to TRBJ2-1; D may correspond to TRBD1 or TRBD2 (5 bases each). Trimming shortened V by 5 bases and J by 9 bases, and 14 bases separated the two germline ends. Germline assignment: CDR1 SGHAT and CDR2 FQNNGV. The length of the CDR3 is 13 residues. CDR3 sequence reads: CASSRTTGGEQFF. CDR3 in DNA: TGTGCCAGCAGCCGCACCACAGGAGGTGAGCAGTTCTTC.

This clonotype was picked up a small number of times. The V call is TRBV12-3 or TRBV12-4, the J call TRBJ2-1, with 8 bases matching TRBD2. The J segment lost 7 bases and the V segment lost 6 bases, leaving 14 bases of the junction unmatched. The CDR3 totals 16 residues. This chain's CDR3 is CASRYNSGNRSNEQFF. The CDR3 bases are TGTGCCAGCAGGTATAATAGCGGGAATAGGTCTAATGAGCAGTTCTTC.

This chain joins TRBV28 and TRBJ2-6, with D perhaps matching TRBD1 or TRBD2 (5 bases each). The V end was cut by 8 bases, the J end by 1 base, with 6 bases between. This CDR3 has 13 amino acids. Germline loops: CDR1 MDHEN, CDR2 SYDVKM. The CDR3 sequence is CASEGSGANVLTF. The CDR3 coding sequence is TGTGCCAGCGAGGGGTCTGGGGCCAACGTCCTGACTTTC.